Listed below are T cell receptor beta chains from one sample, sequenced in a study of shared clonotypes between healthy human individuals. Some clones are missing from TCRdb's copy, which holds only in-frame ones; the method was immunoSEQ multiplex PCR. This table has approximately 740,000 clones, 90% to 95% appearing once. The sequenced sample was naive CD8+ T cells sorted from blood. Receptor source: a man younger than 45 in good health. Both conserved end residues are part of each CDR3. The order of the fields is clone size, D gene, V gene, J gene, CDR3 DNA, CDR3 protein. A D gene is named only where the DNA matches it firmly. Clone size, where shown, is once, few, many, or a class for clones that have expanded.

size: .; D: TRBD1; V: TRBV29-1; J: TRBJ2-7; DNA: TGCAGCGTTGAAGGGGGGACAGAATCCTACGAGCAGTACTTC; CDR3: CSVEGGTESYEQYF
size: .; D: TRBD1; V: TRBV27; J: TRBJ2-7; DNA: TGTGCCTCCCGGACAGGGATGCACGAGCAGTACTTC; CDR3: CASRTGMHEQYF
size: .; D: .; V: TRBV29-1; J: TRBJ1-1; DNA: TGCAGCGTTGAACAGGCATTTTCGGTGGACACTGAAGCTTTCTTT; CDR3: CSVEQAFSVDTEAFF
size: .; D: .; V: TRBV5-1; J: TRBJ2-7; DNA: TGCGCCAGCAGCCCCTACGAGCAGTACTTC; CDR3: CASSPYEQYF
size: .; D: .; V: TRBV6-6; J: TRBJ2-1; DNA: TGTGCCAGCAGTAAGGAGAAAATTTTGGACAATGAGCAGTTCTTC; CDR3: CASSKEKILDNEQFF
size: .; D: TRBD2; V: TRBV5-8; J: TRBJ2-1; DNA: TGTGCCAGCAGCTTGGTGGCTAGCGGCTCCTACAATGAGCAGTTCTTC; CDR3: CASSLVASGSYNEQFF
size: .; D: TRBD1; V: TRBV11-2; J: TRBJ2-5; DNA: TGTGCCAGCAGTTTTAATCTTATTCCGGGACAGGAGGGGCAAGAGACCCAGTACTTC; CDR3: CASSFNLIPGQEGQETQYF
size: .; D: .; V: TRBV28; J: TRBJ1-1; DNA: TGTGCCAGCAGTTTAAAGGCCCCCACTGAAGCTTTCTTT; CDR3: CASSLKAPTEAFF
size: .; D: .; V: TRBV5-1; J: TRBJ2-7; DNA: TGCGCCAGCAGCTTGGAAAATTACTACGAGCAGTACTTC; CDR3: CASSLENYYEQYF
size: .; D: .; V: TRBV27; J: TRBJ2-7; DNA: TGTGCCAGCAGTTTAAAGTCGGGTTACGAGCAGTACTTC; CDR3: CASSLKSGYEQYF
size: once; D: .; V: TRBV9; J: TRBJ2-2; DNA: TGTGCCAGCAGCGCGACTTATAAGAACACCGGGGAGCTGTTTTTT; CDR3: CASSATYKNTGELFF
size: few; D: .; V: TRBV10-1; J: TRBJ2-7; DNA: TGCGCCAGCAGCCCCGGTCCCCTCCACTACGAGCAGTACTTC; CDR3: CASSPGPLHYEQYF
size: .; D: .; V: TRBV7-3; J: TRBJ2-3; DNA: TGTGCCAGCAGCTCAACAGGAATCCCAGATACGCAGTATTTT; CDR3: CASSSTGIPDTQYF
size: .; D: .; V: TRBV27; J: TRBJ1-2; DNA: TGTGCCAGCAGTTTATTGGGACATTCTAACTATGGCTACACCTTC; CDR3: CASSLLGHSNYGYTF
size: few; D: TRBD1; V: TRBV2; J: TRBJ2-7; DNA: TGTGCCAGCTGGACAGGGTACGAGCAGTACTTC; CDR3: CASWTGYEQYF
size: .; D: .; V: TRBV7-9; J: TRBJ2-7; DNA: TGTGCCAGCAGCTCGCCCATCGCAGGACTTAAGGGGTTCAACGAGCAGTACTTC; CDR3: CASSSPIAGLKGFNEQYF
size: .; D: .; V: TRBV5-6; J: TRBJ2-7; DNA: TGTGCCAGCAGACACAGGGAAGTAGCCGAGCAGTACTTC; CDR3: CASRHREVAEQYF
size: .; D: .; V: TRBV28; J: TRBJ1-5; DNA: TGTGCCAGCAGTTTTCGCATCGGGGTGGCCGAACAGCCCCAGCATTTT; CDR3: CASSFRIGVAEQPQHF
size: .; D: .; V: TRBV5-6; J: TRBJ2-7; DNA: TGTGCCAGCAGCCAATCAACGACCGGGGACCCCTACGAGCAGTACTTC; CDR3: CASSQSTTGDPYEQYF
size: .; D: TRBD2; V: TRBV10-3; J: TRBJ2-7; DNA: TGTGCCACGGGACTAGCGGGAGAGTTACCCGAGCAGTACTTC; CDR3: CATGLAGELPEQYF
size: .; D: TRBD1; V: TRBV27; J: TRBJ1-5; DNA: TGTGCCAGCAGGGACAGGGGATGGAGCAATCAGCCCCAGCATTTT; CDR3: CASRDRGWSNQPQHF
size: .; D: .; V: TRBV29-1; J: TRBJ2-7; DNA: TGCAGCGTTAAGGGGTCCGAGCAGTACTTC; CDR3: CSVKGSEQYF